This T cell receptor beta chain was retrieved from a study of T cells in Graves' hyperthyroidism and ophthalmopathy. In germline, CDR1 is SEHNR, CDR2 FQNEAQ (reference sequence). Trimming cost V 8 bases and J 6 bases; bases outside gene matches: 6. There are 14 residues in the CDR3. TCR beta CDR3 sequences were amplified from RNA transcripts. Initially, a first-round RT-PCR of the TCR CDR3 employed the HTBI primer set. One entry per CDR3 protein, called by TCRdb with MiXCR from the multiplex PCR reads. The sample consists of over 700,000 distinct CDR3 sequences, approximately 19% of them appearing once. This clonotype turned up a few times.

Sequenced sample: blood. V usage is TRBV7-9 and J usage is TRBJ2-2; the match to TRBD1 covers 10 bases. This TCR derives from a woman aged 50 to 60 with Graves' hyperthyroidism that later progressed to Graves' ophthalmopathy. The CDR3 loop is CASAGTGAPGELFF. CDR3 coding DNA: TGTGCCAGCGCAGGGACAGGGGCTCCCGGGGAGCTGTTTTTT.